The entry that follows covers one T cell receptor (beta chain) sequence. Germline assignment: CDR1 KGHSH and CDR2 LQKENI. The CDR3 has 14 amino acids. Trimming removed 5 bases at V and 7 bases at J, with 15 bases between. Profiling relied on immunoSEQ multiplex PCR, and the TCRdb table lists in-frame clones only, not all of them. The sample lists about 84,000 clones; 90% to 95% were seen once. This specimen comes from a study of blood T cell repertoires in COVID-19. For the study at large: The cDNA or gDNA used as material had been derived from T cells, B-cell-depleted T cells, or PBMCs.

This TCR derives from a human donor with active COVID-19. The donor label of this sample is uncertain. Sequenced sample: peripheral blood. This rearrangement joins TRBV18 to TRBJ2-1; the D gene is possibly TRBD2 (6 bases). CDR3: CASSTAAGLNEQFF. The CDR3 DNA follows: TGTGCCAGCTCAACCGCCGCGGGGTTGAATGAGCAGTTCTTC.